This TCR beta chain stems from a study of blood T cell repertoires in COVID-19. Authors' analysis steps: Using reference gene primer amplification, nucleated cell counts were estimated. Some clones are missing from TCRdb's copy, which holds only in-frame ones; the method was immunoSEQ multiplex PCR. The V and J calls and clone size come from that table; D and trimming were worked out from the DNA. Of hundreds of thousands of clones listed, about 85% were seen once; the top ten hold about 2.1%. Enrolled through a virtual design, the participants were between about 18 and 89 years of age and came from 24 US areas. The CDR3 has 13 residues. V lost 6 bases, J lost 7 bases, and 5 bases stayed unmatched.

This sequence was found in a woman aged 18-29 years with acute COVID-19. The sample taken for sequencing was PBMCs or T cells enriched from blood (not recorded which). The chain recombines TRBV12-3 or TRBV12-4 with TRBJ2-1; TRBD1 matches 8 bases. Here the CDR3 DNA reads TGTGCCAGCAGAACCGGGACAGGTAATGAGCAGTTCTTC. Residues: CASRTGTGNEQFF.